This entry lists 32 T cell receptor beta chains sequenced from one sample in a study of tissue T cells after allogeneic stem cell transplantation (dated by TCRdb to the early 2020s). Libraries were made using the immunoSEQ multiplex PCR assay. TCRdb retrieved this table from immuneACCESS and kept in-frame rearrangements only. Not all clones are present; in checked studies, unresolved V genes account for under half, and no reason is known for the remainder. Here the sample has 10,000 or so clones; roughly three fifths occur a single time. The ten biggest clones cover 9.2% of the sample. The time point tag for this specimen amounts to: human tissue collected at research (rapid) autopsy. The input for sequencing was tissue from the ileum, taken at autopsy. The receptors come from a woman between 18 and 50 years old with breast cancer.

This clone was detected a few times. The V gene is TRBV18, the J gene TRBJ1-2, with a possible D match to TRBD1 (5 bases). V lost 3 bases and J 2 bases, leaving 13 bases between the germline ends. The germline gives CDR1 KGHSH, CDR2 LQKENI. The CDR3 is 15 amino acids. CDR3 bases: TGTGCCAGCTCACCCCCCGTAAGGGGAAACTATGGCTACACCTTC. Amino acid sequence: CASSPPVRGNYGYTF.

Judged by abundance, this clone is medium-sized (0.01 to 0.1%). The genes are TRBV11-2 and TRBJ2-7; possible D gene TRBD1, 6 bases. CDR1 SGHAT and CDR2 FQNNGV come from the germline V gene. Deletions cut 5 bases from V and 3 bases from J, with 11 bases between. CDR3 length: 13 residues. The CDR3 DNA reads as TGTGCCAGCAGCCCAGACAGGATCTACGAGCAGTACTTC. Protein: CASSPDRIYEQYF.

This clone showed up just once. The rearrangement uses TRBV4-2 and TRBJ2-4; D is possibly TRBD1 (5 bases). The CDR3 is 16 residues long. Germline V gene data show CDR1 as LGHNA and CDR2 as YNFKEQ. Deletions cut 1 base from V and 1 base from J, with 11 bases between. The DNA for the CDR3 is TGTGCCAGCAGCCAAGGGTACAGGACGGCCAAAAACATTCAGTACTTC. Its translation is CASSQGYRTAKNIQYF.

This clone is deemed medium-sized. The chain uses TRBV6-2 or TRBV6-3 and TRBJ2-3; D call uncertain. The CDR3 extends over 13 amino acids. Germline V lookup: CDR1 MNHEY, CDR2 SVGEGT. V lost 4 bases and J 6 bases, leaving 11 bases between the germline ends. The CDR3 DNA is TGTGCCAGCAGTTTCGGTAGCCGCGATACGCAGTATTTT. Translating gives CASSFGSRDTQYF.

V usage is TRBV29-1 and J usage is TRBJ2-3; D uncertain. Germline V gene data show CDR1 as SQVTM and CDR2 as ANQGSEA. The CDR3 is 13 amino acids. The V gene lost 3 bases and the J gene lost 0 bases, with 7 bases spanning the gap. CDR3 protein: CSVDYASTDTQYF. CDR3 nucleotides: TGCAGCGTTGACTACGCTAGCACAGATACGCAGTATTTT.

V is TRBV7-2 and J is TRBJ1-2; TRBD1 is a possible D gene (5 bases). Germline assignment: CDR1 SGHTA and CDR2 FQGNSA. V lost 2 bases and J lost 2, with 12 bases in between. The CDR3 extends over 15 amino acids. The CDR3 sequence: CASSLTGSGNYGYTF. CDR3 nucleotides: TGTGCCAGCAGCTTAACAGGCTCAGGGAACTATGGCTACACCTTC.

V gene TRBV9 combines with J gene TRBJ1-1; 7 bases map to TRBD1. V trimming: 0 bases; J trimming: 9 bases; junction bases outside the gene matches: 5. The CDR3 contains 13 residues. CDR1 and CDR2 (germline): SGDLS, YYNGEE. The chain's CDR3 is CASSVAPGGQAFF. CDR3 bases: TGTGCCAGCAGCGTAGCCCCAGGGGGTCAAGCTTTCTTT.

This rearrangement joins TRBV19 to TRBJ1-5; 7 bases align to TRBD1. Per germline, CDR1 LNHDA and CDR2 SQIVND (reference sequence). This CDR3 region has 13 residues. J lost 6 bases, V lost 1 base, and 0 bases had no gene match. CDR3 in amino acids: CASSIGDSQPQHF. The CDR3 DNA sequence: TGTGCCAGTAGTATAGGGGACAGTCAGCCCCAGCATTTT.

J is TRBJ2-5 and V is TRBV6-2 or TRBV6-3; 11 nucleotides match TRBD2. Germline lookup yields CDR1 MNHEY and CDR2 SVGEGT. The CDR3 is 16 residues long. Trimming took 2 bases from V and 3 from J; bases not matched to a gene: 5. The DNA for the CDR3 is TGTGCCAGCAGTTACAGTAGCGGGGGGGCCGAAGAGACCCAGTACTTC. Its protein is CASSYSSGGAEETQYF.

There are a few counts of this clone. The chain recombines TRBV4-3 with TRBJ2-3, with 7 bases aligning to TRBD1. This CDR3 has 14 residues. The germline V gene has CDR1 LGHNA and CDR2 YSLEER. V shed 4 bases, J shed 2 bases, and the junction held 3 bases outside the gene matches. CDR3 protein: CASSRDSPTDTQYF. DNA of the CDR3: TGCGCCAGCAGCCGGGACAGTCCCACAGATACGCAGTATTTT.

The chain recombines TRBV7-2 with TRBJ1-4; D is unresolved. Germline values: CDR1 SGHTA, CDR2 FQGNSA. Trimming pared 1 base from V and 8 bases from J, leaving 14 bases between. The length of the CDR3 is 15 residues. The CDR3 sequence: CASSLVGVEGEKLFF. The CDR3 DNA is TGTGCCAGCAGCTTAGTCGGGGTAGAGGGAGAAAAACTGTTTTTT. The complete variable domain, with remaining parts taken from reference TRBV7-2 and TRBJ1-4, reads GAGVSQSPSNKVTEKGKDVELRCDPISGHTALYWYRQSLGQGLEFLIYFQGNSAPDKSGLPSDRFSAERTGGSVSTLTIQRTQQEDSAVYLCASSLVGVEGEKLFFGSGTQLSVL.

The rearrangement links TRBV19 to TRBJ1-2; 8 bases align to TRBD1. The V and J ends lost 5 bases and 8 bases, in that order; junction bases with no gene match: 7. The CDR3 length is 13 residues. The germline V gene has CDR1 LNHDA and CDR2 SQIVND (reference sequence). The DNA of the CDR3 is TGTGCCAGTAGTGTCCAGGGGGCCCGAGGCTACACCTTC. It specifies CASSVQGARGYTF. The full variable domain, in which reference TRBV19 and TRBJ1-2 provide the parts outside the CDR3, is DGGITQSPKYLFRKEGQNVTLSCEQNLNHDAMYWYRQDPGQGLRLIYYSQIVNDFQKGDIAEGYSVSREKKESFPLTVTSAQKNPTAFYLCASSVQGARGYTFGSGTRLTVV.

The chain is built from TRBV9 and TRBJ2-7; 14 bases fit TRBD2. The CDR3 contains 14 residues. With 7 bases clipped from V and 7 bases from J, the junction kept 7 bases outside the gene matches. Looked up from germline, CDR1 is SGDLS and CDR2 is YYNGEE. CDR3 residues: CASSGLAGVSEQYF. The CDR3 region has the DNA TGTGCCAGCTCGGGACTAGCGGGAGTAAGTGAGCAGTACTTC.

The V call is TRBV6-2 or TRBV6-3, the J call TRBJ1-2; TRBD1 matches at 8 bases. Germline V gene sequence: CDR1 MNHEY, CDR2 SVGEGT. The CDR3 has 17 amino acids. Unmatched junction bases numbered 19, after V lost 6 bases and J lost 7 bases. CDR3 protein: CASSQPETGDWFGGYTF. CDR3 sequence (DNA): TGTGCCAGCAGCCAACCTGAGACAGGGGATTGGTTTGGTGGCTACACCTTC.

The chain has TRBV6-5 and TRBJ2-7, with D perhaps matching TRBD2 (5 bases). Germline V gene lookup returns CDR1 MNHEY and CDR2 SVGAGI. V lost 2 bases and J lost 9, with 14 bases in between. The length of the CDR3 is 13 residues. This chain's CDR3 is CASSYIAGLMQYF. As DNA, the CDR3 is TGTGCCAGCAGTTACATCGCAGGACTCATGCAGTACTTC.

The chain recombines TRBV5-1 with TRBJ2-4; 11 nucleotides agree with TRBD1. V lost 4 bases, J lost 6 bases, and 3 bases stayed unmatched. The germline CDR1 and CDR2 sequences are SGHRS and YFSETQ. This CDR3 has 14 amino acids. The DNA of the CDR3 is TGCGCCAGCAGCACCGGGACAGGGGGAAACATTCAGTACTTC. Translating gives CASSTGTGGNIQYF.

The V call is TRBV4-1, the J call TRBJ1-5; the D is unclear. Trimming removed 0 bases at V and 4 bases at J, with 7 bases between. The germline CDR1 and CDR2 sequences are MGHRA and YSYEKL. This CDR3 has 14 residues. The CDR3, as DNA: TGCGCCAGCAGCCAAGATGAGGAGAATCAGCCCCAGCATTTT. It encodes CASSQDEENQPQHF.

This clone was observed a few times. The J gene is TRBJ2-1, the V gene TRBV9, with D maybe TRBD2 (5 bases). Germline V gene data show CDR1 as SGDLS and CDR2 as YYNGEE. V dropped 3 bases and J dropped 4 bases, with 17 bases sitting between them. This CDR3 spans 16 amino acids. The CDR3 DNA reads TGTGCCAGCAGCGGGGGTGGGGAGTTAGAATACAATGAGCAGTTCTTC. Residues: CASSGGGELEYNEQFF.

The chain employs TRBV6-5 and TRBJ2-7; 10 bases line up with TRBD2. The V and J ends lost 2 bases and 5 bases, in that order; junction bases with no gene match: 9. The CDR3 length is 16 residues. The germline CDR1 and CDR2 sequences are MNHEY and SVGAGI. The CDR3: CASSYGLAGDPNEQYF. In DNA form, the CDR3 reads TGTGCCAGCAGTTACGGGCTAGCGGGAGATCCCAACGAGCAGTACTTC.

The chain is built from TRBV5-1 and TRBJ1-1; TRBD1 aligns across 10 bases. The CDR3 consists of 19 residues. The germline V gene has CDR1 SGHRS and CDR2 YFSETQ. V lost 0 bases to trimming and J lost 1 base; unmatched junction nucleotides: 12. CDR3 sequence (DNA): TGCGCCAGCAGCTTGGATTCTTTTGGACAGGGGGGACGGAACACTGAAGCTTTCTTT. Translating it yields CASSLDSFGQGGRNTEAFF.

This chain links TRBV30 with TRBJ2-5; maybe TRBD1 (5 bases). V was shortened by 0 bases and J by 5 bases, with 13 bases between the two germline ends. CDR3 length equals 14 residues. Per the germline V gene, CDR1 is GTSNPN and CDR2 is SVGIG (reference sequence). CDR3 residues: CAWSVVAGRETQYF. CDR3 bases: TGTGCCTGGAGTGTAGTGGCAGGGCGGGAGACCCAGTACTTC.

This clone was counted a few times. This chain links TRBV6-6 with TRBJ2-7; D possibly corresponds to TRBD2 (5 bases). Germline CDR1 MNHNY, CDR2 SVGAGI (reference sequence). This CDR3 contains 14 residues. Between the trimmed V and J ends, which lost 2 bases and 7 bases, there was a span of 15 bases. The CDR3 region is CASSYGRTDGEQYF. The DNA for the CDR3 is TGTGCCAGCAGTTACGGTAGGACTGACGGGGAGCAGTACTTC.

CDR3 bases: TGTGCCAGCAGTCGACACAGGGACTCTGGGGCCAACGTCCTGACTTTC. Translating gives CASSRHRDSGANVLTF. The J gene is TRBJ2-6, the V gene TRBV28; a possible D gene is TRBD1 (6 bases). Germline lookup yields CDR1 MDHEN and CDR2 SYDVKM. V was trimmed by 5 bases and J by 0 bases, leaving 11 bases between them. The CDR3 length is 16 residues.

This clone was recorded a few times. The chain recombines TRBV6-2 or TRBV6-3 with TRBJ2-5; either TRBD1 or TRBD2 may fit D (5 bases each). This CDR3 region has 12 residues. Trimming pared 4 bases from V and 7 bases from J, leaving 10 bases between. From germline, CDR1 is MNHEY and CDR2 SVGEGT. CDR3 in DNA: TGTGCCAGCAGTTCTCCTGGGGGGACCCAGTACTTC. Its translation is CASSSPGGTQYF.

This rearrangement joins TRBV6-4 to TRBJ1-2, with 9 positions matching TRBD1. The CDR3 has 13 amino acids. Trimming removed 5 bases from V and 6 bases from J; junction bases left unmatched: 4. CDR1 is MRHNA, CDR2 SNTAGT, per germline. The CDR3 protein is CASSTGTGNGYTF. The CDR3 DNA is TGTGCCAGCAGTACCGGGACAGGGAATGGCTACACCTTC.

The chain joins TRBV29-1 to TRBJ2-5; D is unclear. The CDR3 has 12 amino acids. The V and J ends lost 3 bases and 1 base respectively, with 6 bases between them. The germline gives CDR1 SQVTM, CDR2 ANQGSEA. The chain's CDR3 is CSVDQTQETQYF. The CDR3 DNA is TGCAGCGTTGATCAGACCCAAGAGACCCAGTACTTC.

The chain links TRBV27 to TRBJ2-2; 14 bases agree with TRBD2. V trimming: 6 bases; J trimming: 5 bases; junction bases outside the gene matches: 8. This CDR3 has 17 residues. Germline V lookup: CDR1 MNHEY, CDR2 SMNVEV (reference sequence). The CDR3 nucleotides read TGTGCCAGCAGAATGACTAGCGGGAGGGCCAGAACCGGGGAGCTGTTTTTT. Translated: CASRMTSGRARTGELFF.

The chain recombines TRBV2 with TRBJ2-7, with TRBD2 matching over 8 bases. Germline loops: CDR1 SNHLY, CDR2 FYNNEI. V shed 1 base, J shed 3 bases, and the junction held 11 bases outside the gene matches. The CDR3 loop spans 17 amino acids. This chain's CDR3 is CASSEEGSGVYNYEQYF. CDR3 coding DNA: TGTGCCAGCAGTGAAGAGGGTAGCGGGGTATATAACTACGAGCAGTACTTC.

The chain employs TRBV24-1 and TRBJ2-3; 8 bases agree with TRBD1. The germline gives CDR1 KGHDR, CDR2 SFDVKD. CDR3 length: 13 residues. J was trimmed by 3 bases and V by 8 bases; bases with no gene match: 3. As DNA, the CDR3 is TGTGCCACCACAGGGGGCTTAACAGATACGCAGTATTTT. Translated: CATTGGLTDTQYF.

The genes are TRBV7-2 and TRBJ2-5; tentatively, D is TRBD1 or TRBD2 (5 bases each). Between the trimmed V and J ends, which lost 0 bases and 3 bases, there was a span of 11 bases. CDR1 is SGHTA and CDR2 is FQGNSA in the germline V gene. The CDR3 extends over 15 amino acids. DNA of the CDR3: TGTGCCAGCAGCTTAGCCGGGACGCATGAAGAGACCCAGTACTTC. The encoded protein is CASSLAGTHEETQYF.

The chain uses TRBV4-1 and TRBJ1-1; 10 bases align to TRBD1. Losses at the gene ends were 4 bases for V and 3 bases for J; bases not matched to a gene: 5. There are 15 residues in the CDR3. The V gene's germline CDR1 is MGHRA and CDR2 YSYEKL. The CDR3 DNA follows: TGCGCCAGCAGCCGGGACAGGGGCTCGGACACTGAAGCTTTCTTT. This gives the protein CASSRDRGSDTEAFF.

The CDR3 is CASSELGTSVSYEQYF. CDR3 nucleotide sequence: TGTGCCAGCAGTGAATTAGGGACTAGCGTCTCCTACGAGCAGTACTTC. This chain connects TRBV25-1 to TRBJ2-7, with TRBD2 identical over 10 bases. The germline V gene encodes CDR1 MGHDK and CDR2 SYGVNS. The CDR3 length is 16 residues. V lost 1 base, J lost 0 bases, and 3 bases stayed unmatched.